The TCR beta chain described here comes from a study of cytomegalovirus exposure and HLA in healthy donors. Notes on the study in general: CMV antigen specificity of three CMV-associated chains was confirmed in vitro. Cytomegalovirus-associated status was assigned to approximately 160 TCR beta chains.

Concerning this clone itself: The target antigen is unknown.

Trimming took 7 bases from V and 5 from J, leaving 14 bases between them. From germline, CDR1 is MNHEY and CDR2 SMNVEV (reference sequence). The CDR3 is made up of 13 amino acids. Produced via immunoSEQ multiplex PCR; TCRdb's table is partial and in-frame only. The table records 86,000 or so clones, about 96% of them present only once. It was the approximately 110-subject validation cohort, separate from the roughly 700-subject first cohort, to which the donors belonged. Sequenced input: PBMCs. V and J are TRBV27 and TRBJ1-2; a weak D match, TRBD1 (5 bases). This sequence was found in a young man in good health and CMV-seropositive. CDR3 sequence: CASKTGALYGYTF. The DNA of the CDR3 is TGTGCCAGCAAAACAGGAGCTCTTTATGGCTACACCTTC.